This T cell receptor (beta chain) was observed in a study of blood T cell repertoires in COVID-19. Original methodology: Reference gene primer amplification gave nucleated cell count estimates. Data came from immunoSEQ multiplex PCR; TCRdb stores just in-frame clones and leaves some out. D and trimming were read from the DNA, whereas the V and J calls and clone size are those reported in that table. The table has about 170,000 clones, 70% to 90% seen once; the top ten hold about 0.6%. J lost 4 bases, V lost 4 bases, and 12 bases had no gene match. CDR1 and CDR2 from the germline V gene are LNHDA and SQIVND (reference sequence). CDR3 length: 16 residues.

The chain has TRBV19 and TRBJ2-5; 7 nucleotides line up with TRBD2. The TCR originated in a man in his 60s with COVID-19, enrolled during active disease. The material sequenced was peripheral blood. The CDR3 nucleotides read TGTGCCAGTAGTACAGCCCGGGACTACGGTCGAGAGACCCAGTACTTC. Encoded protein: CASSTARDYGRETQYF. Supplemented by reference TRBV19 and TRBJ2-5, the full variable domain reads DGGITQSPKYLFRKEGQNVTLSCEQNLNHDAMYWYRQDPGQGLRLIYYSQIVNDFQKGDIAEGYSVSREKKESFPLTVTSAQKNPTAFYLCASSTARDYGRETQYFGPGTRLLVL.